The 5 T cell receptor beta chains presented below share a single source sample, sequenced in a study of tumor-infiltrating lymphocytes in primary liver carcinoma. Researchers generated TCR beta cDNA from approximately 520 ng of total RNA, relying on a constant-region primer. Construction of TCR beta libraries relied on three successive nested multiplex PCR rounds employing slightly modified ARM-PCR. TRBV1-TRBV30 forward primers paired with a C-beta reverse primer were used in the first two PCR rounds, which ran 9 to 10 cycles each. TCRdb itself ran the multiplex PCR reads through MiXCR, one entry per CDR3 protein. The repertoire has roughly 57,000 distinct CDR3 sequences, 70% to 85% of them found once; the top ten carry around 60%. Co-extraction of both nucleic acids (RNA and DNA) used 20-30 mg of unsorted bulk tissue. The specimen was liver tumor tissue from sampling region 2. The subset here: tumor region T2, inferior pole. The receptors were gathered from a man aged 35 to 55 with primary liver carcinoma and hepatitis B virus infection.

Worth noting for this clonotype: Mismatch with germline at one junction end may stem from a read error. V usage is TRBV29-1 and J usage is TRBJ1-1, with a weak D call TRBD1 (6 bases). The CDR3 consists of 14 residues. Per the germline V gene, CDR1 is SQVTM and CDR2 is ANQGSEA. In DNA, the CDR3 is TGTAGCGTCCAAATCGGGGGCTCGTACATTGAAGCTTTCTTT. Translation: CSVQIGGSYIEAFF.

This clonotype was detected only once. The final CDR3 position lacks the conserved phenylalanine or tryptophan, pointing to a likely read error. The chain employs TRBV5-1 and TRBJ2-7; 7 nucleotides line up with TRBD1. CDR1 is SGHRS, CDR2 YFSETQ, per germline. V lost 5 bases and J lost 2; bases outside the gene matches: 10. The CDR3 is made up of 15 amino acids. The CDR3 DNA follows: TGCGCCAGCAGACGGGGACAGAGGGTTGCCTACGAGCAGTACTTA. Its translation: CASRRGQRVAYEQYL.

On this clonotype: This may be a read error: a much more frequent sequence differs by one nucleotide. This chain joins TRBV28 and TRBJ2-3, with TRBD1 identical over 7 bases. J lost 7 bases, V lost 1 base, and 14 bases had no gene match. This CDR3 has 17 amino acids. The germline V gene encodes CDR1 MDHEN and CDR2 SYDVKM. The CDR3 coding sequence is TGTGCCAGCAGTTTATCCCAGGGACAGTACTCCTTATATACGCAGTATTTT. It translates to CASSLSQGQYSLYTQYF.

This clonotype was seen a handful of times. V is TRBV5-1 and J is TRBJ1-2; 7 bases are a match to TRBD1. The CDR3 covers 15 residues. After removal of 0 bases from V and 5 bases from J, the junction contained 7 bases not matched to a gene. In germline, CDR1 is SGHRS, CDR2 YFSETQ. CDR3: CASSLDPGTVYGYTF. The CDR3 DNA sequence: TGCGCCAGCAGCTTGGACCCCGGGACAGTGTATGGCTACACCTTC.

In its sample, this clonotype was seen a few times. V usage is TRBV4-2 and J usage is TRBJ2-6; tentatively, D is TRBD2 (6 bases). CDR3 length: 18 amino acids. V lost 0 bases, J lost 0 bases, and 12 bases lay in between. Germline assignment: CDR1 LGHNA and CDR2 YNFKEQ. The DNA of the CDR3 is TGTGCCAGCAGCCAAGATCATCGGGGGAGCTCTGGGGCCAACGTCCTGACTTTC. It specifies CASSQDHRGSSGANVLTF.